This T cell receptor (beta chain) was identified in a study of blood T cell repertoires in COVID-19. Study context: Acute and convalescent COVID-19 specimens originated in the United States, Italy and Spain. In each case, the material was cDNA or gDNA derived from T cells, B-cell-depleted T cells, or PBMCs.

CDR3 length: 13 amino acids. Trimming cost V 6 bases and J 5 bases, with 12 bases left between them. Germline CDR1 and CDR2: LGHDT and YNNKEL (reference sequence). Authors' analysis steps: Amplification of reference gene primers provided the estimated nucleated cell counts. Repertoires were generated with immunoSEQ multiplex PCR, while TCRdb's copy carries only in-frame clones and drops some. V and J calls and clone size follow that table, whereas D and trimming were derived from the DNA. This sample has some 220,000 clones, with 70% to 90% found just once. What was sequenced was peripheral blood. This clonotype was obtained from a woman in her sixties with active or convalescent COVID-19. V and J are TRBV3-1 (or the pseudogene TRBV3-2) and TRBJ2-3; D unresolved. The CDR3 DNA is TGTGCCAGCAGTCCTAGGTATAAAGATACGCAGTATTTT. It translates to CASSPRYKDTQYF.